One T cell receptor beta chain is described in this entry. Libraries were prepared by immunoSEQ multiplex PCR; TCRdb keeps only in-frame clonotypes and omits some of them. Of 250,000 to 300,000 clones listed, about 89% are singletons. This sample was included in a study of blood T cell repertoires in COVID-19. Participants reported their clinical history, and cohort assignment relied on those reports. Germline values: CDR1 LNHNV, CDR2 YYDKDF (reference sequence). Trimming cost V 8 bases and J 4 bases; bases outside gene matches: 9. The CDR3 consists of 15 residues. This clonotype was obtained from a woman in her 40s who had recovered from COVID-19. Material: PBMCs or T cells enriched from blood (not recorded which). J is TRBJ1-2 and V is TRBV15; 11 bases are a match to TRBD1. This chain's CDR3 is CATAGQGELGYGYTF. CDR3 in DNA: TGTGCCACCGCGGGACAGGGGGAGTTGGGCTATGGCTACACCTTC.